The 15 T cell receptor beta chains in this list originate from one sample, sequenced in a study of cytomegalovirus exposure and HLA in healthy donors. PCR used 60 Vbeta primers and 13 Jbeta primers. The repertoire was sequenced with immunoSEQ multiplex PCR; TCRdb's copy has only in-frame clones and lacks some. The sample comprises 150,000 to 170,000 clones, 70% to 80% of which are singletons, and under 2.5% rests with the top ten. Input material: PBMCs. These receptors were collected from a man aged 30-40 years in good health and CMV-seronegative.

The chain is built from TRBV28 and TRBJ2-7, with 12 bases fitting TRBD2. Unmatched junction bases numbered 4, after V lost 7 bases and J lost 6 bases. CDR1 and CDR2 (germline): MDHEN, SYDVKM. The CDR3 is 13 residues long. The CDR3, as DNA: TGTGCCAGCACCCTAGCGGGGGGGCGCGAGCAGTACTTC. Translating gives CASTLAGGREQYF.

The CDR3 region is CASQDGKAYEQYF. In DNA form, the CDR3 reads TGTGCCAGCCAAGACGGGAAAGCCTACGAGCAGTACTTC. This chain uses TRBV2 with TRBJ2-7; possible D gene TRBD2, 5 bases. Germline loops: CDR1 SNHLY, CDR2 FYNNEI. The CDR3 runs 13 residues. Trimming cost V 8 bases and J 2 bases, with 13 bases left between them.

This chain uses TRBV7-8 with TRBJ2-2, with TRBD2 matching over 9 bases. After removal of 5 bases from V and 5 bases from J, the junction contained 12 bases not matched to a gene. CDR1 is SGHVS, CDR2 FQNEAQ, per germline. The CDR3 runs to 17 residues. The CDR3 DNA follows: TGTGCCAGCAGCCCCGGGAGCGGGGGGTACAAAACCGGGGAGCTGTTTTTT. Its translation is CASSPGSGGYKTGELFF.

The chain links TRBV2 to TRBJ2-3; 8 positions match TRBD2. This CDR3 has 15 amino acids. V trimming: 2 bases; J trimming: 1 base; junction bases outside the gene matches: 2. Germline V gene lookup returns CDR1 SNHLY and CDR2 FYNNEI. Here the CDR3 DNA reads TGTGCCAGCAGTGAACGGACTAGCTGCACAGATACGCAGTATTTT. Amino acid sequence: CASSERTSCTDTQYF.

The chain joins TRBV18 to TRBJ2-7, with 7 bases identical to TRBD1. The CDR3 runs 14 residues. V dropped 2 bases and J dropped 2; count of bases not matched to a gene: 3. The V gene's germline CDR1 is KGHSH and CDR2 LQKENI. CDR3 sequence (DNA): TGTGCCAGCTCACCATTCGGACAGGCCTACGAGCAGTACTTC. Amino acids: CASSPFGQAYEQYF.

Comments on this clone: A read error may account for a junction end that differs from germline. The chain recombines TRBV25-1 with TRBJ1-2; D perhaps matches TRBD1 (5 bases). The CDR3 covers 16 residues. Germline V CDR1 and CDR2: MGHDK, SYGVNS. The CDR3 DNA reads TGTGCCAGCAGTACGTTTCCAGGGTTTACTAACTATGGCTACCCCTTC. Its protein is CASSTFPGFTNYGYPF.

V gene TRBV5-4 combines with J gene TRBJ2-2; 8 bases map to TRBD2. From germline, CDR1 is SGHNT and CDR2 YYREEE (reference sequence). The J segment lost 5 bases and the V segment lost 4 bases, leaving 10 bases of the junction unmatched. The CDR3 runs 16 residues. The CDR3 loop reads CASSIGRGGETGELFF. For the CDR3, the DNA is TGTGCCAGCAGCATAGGACGGGGGGGAGAAACCGGGGAGCTGTTTTTT.

The V call is TRBV18, the J call TRBJ2-3; 8 bases are a match to TRBD1. CDR1 KGHSH and CDR2 LQKENI come from the germline V gene. CDR3 length: 14 residues. The V gene end was trimmed by 4 bases and the J gene end by 2 bases; junction bases not matched to a gene: 2. DNA of the CDR3: TGTGCCAGCTCACGGGGACAGGTCACAGATACGCAGTATTTT. Translated, it gives CASSRGQVTDTQYF.

The chain has TRBV10-3 and TRBJ2-2; D is perhaps TRBD2 (5 bases). CDR1 and CDR2 from the germline V gene are ENHRY and SYGVKD. The CDR3 spans 16 residues. Between the trimmed V and J ends, which lost 4 bases and 0 bases, there was a span of 12 bases. Here the CDR3 reads CAISVMTLANTGELFF. The CDR3 DNA sequence: TGTGCCATCAGTGTTATGACACTAGCGAACACCGGGGAGCTGTTTTTT.

Only one count was recorded for this clone. This sequence joins TRBV7-9 and TRBJ1-2, with 7 bases fitting TRBD1. The CDR3 covers 13 residues. CDR1 is SEHNR, CDR2 FQNEAQ, per germline (reference sequence). The V segment lost 1 base and the J segment 8 bases; nucleotides outside the gene matches: 4. The chain's CDR3 is CASSLGQGNGYTF. The CDR3 DNA follows: TGTGCCAGCAGCTTAGGACAGGGTAACGGCTACACCTTC.

The chain joins TRBV7-2 to TRBJ2-7; a possible D gene is TRBD1 (5 bases). V was clipped by 3 bases and J by 3 bases, with 15 bases between them. Germline V gene sequence: CDR1 SGHTA, CDR2 FQGNSA. This CDR3 has 15 residues. The CDR3 here is CASSLDKLPIYEQYF. As DNA, the CDR3 is TGTGCCAGCAGCTTGGACAAACTACCCATCTACGAGCAGTACTTC.

The V call is TRBV7-8, the J call TRBJ1-2, with D maybe TRBD1 (6 bases). Germline V CDR1 and CDR2: SGHVS, FQNEAQ. V dropped 2 bases and J dropped 6 bases, with 13 bases sitting between them. CDR3 size: 14 residues. Here the CDR3 reads CASSLTGGADGYTF. In DNA form, the CDR3 reads TGTGCCAGCAGCTTAACGGGGGGCGCGGATGGCTACACCTTC.

The chain has TRBV4-2 and TRBJ2-1; 10 bases are a match to TRBD2. The CDR3 consists of 17 residues. Germline V CDR1 and CDR2: LGHNA, YNFKEQ. J lost 8 bases, V lost 0 bases, and 10 bases had no gene match. For the CDR3, the DNA is TGTGCCAGCAGCCAAGAAACTAGCGGGGCGACGGCCCATGAGCAGTTCTTC. This gives the protein CASSQETSGATAHEQFF.

The CDR3 sequence is CASSMQGIGDTQYF. In DNA form, the CDR3 reads TGTGCCAGTAGTATGCAGGGGATCGGCGATACGCAGTATTTT. The chain has TRBV19 and TRBJ2-3; TRBD1 is a possible D gene (6 bases). From germline, CDR1 is LNHDA and CDR2 SQIVND (reference sequence). This CDR3 comprises 14 residues. The germline V and J ends were trimmed by 3 bases and 6 bases, with 13 bases remaining between them.

In DNA form, the CDR3 reads TGTGCCAGCAGAGAACCGGGACTAGCGGGGGGGCGTGGTGAGCAGTTCTTC. It encodes CASREPGLAGGRGEQFF. V gene TRBV2 combines with J gene TRBJ2-1; TRBD2 agrees at 16 bases. CDR3 length equals 17 residues. Per germline, CDR1 SNHLY and CDR2 FYNNEI. The J segment lost 9 bases and the V segment lost 6 bases, leaving 11 bases of the junction unmatched.